Sequencing of this T cell receptor (beta chain) was carried out in a study of blood T cell repertoires in COVID-19. Unmatched junction bases numbered 4, after V lost 4 bases and J lost 0 bases. The CDR3 is 15 residues long. The germline CDR1 and CDR2 sequences are MGHRA and YSYEKL. Original data processing: Quantification of nucleated cells was approximated via reference gene primer amplification. Clones were read by immunoSEQ multiplex PCR, and TCRdb kept only the in-frame ones, dropping some. Clonal size and the V and J genes are those of that table, whereas D and trimming came from the DNA. The repertoire includes about 330,000 clones, approximately 90% of them detected once, and approximately 4% sits in the top ten.

Sequencing was done on a sample of peripheral blood. The TCR originated in a woman aged 50 to 65 with active or convalescent COVID-19. The chain links TRBV4-1 to TRBJ2-7; 9 bases line up with TRBD2. CDR3 region: CASSPSGGRSYEQYF. The CDR3 DNA reads as TGCGCCAGCAGCCCCAGCGGGGGGCGCTCCTACGAGCAGTACTTC.